The 16 T cell receptor beta chains in this list originate from one sample, sequenced in a study of sequential checkpoint blockade in melanoma. The treatment is: randomized to nivolumab then ipilimumab (arm A) or the reverse (arm B). Produced via immunoSEQ multiplex PCR; TCRdb's table is partial and in-frame only. Altogether about 35,000 clones are present, 84% being singletons, with the ten largest covering 4.5% to 7%. This sample comprised CD8+ T cells sorted from blood (inferred from file names), obtained from a patient given nivolumab and ipilimumab in sequence. The receptors shown here come from a human donor with melanoma.

The V and J genes are TRBV6-6 and TRBJ2-7, with unresolved D. Trimming shortened V by 5 bases and J by 3 bases, and 11 bases separated the two germline ends. CDR1 MNHNY and CDR2 SVGAGI come from the germline V gene (reference sequence). This CDR3 contains 13 residues. CDR3 DNA sequence: TGTGCCAGCAGTCCACTCGTCCACTACGAGCAGTACTTC. This translates into CASSPLVHYEQYF.

The chain combines TRBV19 with TRBJ2-2; 13 bases are a match to TRBD2. CDR1 is LNHDA, CDR2 SQIVND, per germline (reference sequence). This CDR3 contains 17 residues. V gave up 5 bases and J gave up 7 bases; unmatched junction bases: 10. CDR3 in DNA: TGTGCCAGTAGTGTGACTAGCGGGAGGTATTCGGTCGGGGAGCTGTTTTTT. Its protein is CASSVTSGRYSVGELFF.

The chain recombines TRBV28 with TRBJ2-3; 10 nucleotides agree with TRBD2. Germline V CDR1 and CDR2: MDHEN, SYDVKM. The CDR3 sequence is 16 residues long. The V segment lost 6 bases and the J segment 6 bases; nucleotides outside the gene matches: 12. The CDR3 DNA sequence: TGTGCCAGCAGCCTGGGAGCTAGCGGGAGTTGGGATACGCAGTATTTT. Translation: CASSLGASGSWDTQYF.

The chain employs TRBV7-9 and TRBJ1-1, with D possibly matching TRBD1 (5 bases). The CDR3 spans 14 residues. From germline, CDR1 is SEHNR and CDR2 FQNEAQ (reference sequence). Trimming left V 5 bases short and J 2 bases short, with 12 bases between. For the CDR3, the DNA is TGTGCCAGCAGCCCCCCGACAGCTAACACTGAAGCTTTCTTT. This gives the protein CASSPPTANTEAFF.

This chain connects TRBV4-1 to TRBJ2-1; maybe TRBD2 (6 bases). The CDR3 has 18 residues. From germline, CDR1 is MGHRA and CDR2 YSYEKL. Between the trimmed V and J ends, which lost 0 bases and 3 bases, there was a span of 18 bases. The chain's CDR3 is CASSQDGVASDYYNEQFF. The CDR3 DNA sequence: TGCGCCAGCAGCCAAGATGGCGTCGCTAGCGATTACTACAATGAGCAGTTCTTC.

The chain combines TRBV6-4 with TRBJ2-3; D may be TRBD1 (5 bases). V lost 10 bases and J lost 4, with 15 bases in between. Germline CDR1 MRHNA, CDR2 SNTAGT. The CDR3 covers 13 residues. DNA for the CDR3: TGTGCCACGTCAGGGAATGAGGCAGATACGCAGTATTTT. As protein: CATSGNEADTQYF.

This chain joins TRBV4-1 and TRBJ2-7; 7 bases are shared with TRBD1. Trimming removed 5 bases from V and 2 bases from J; junction bases left unmatched: 6. This CDR3 has 14 residues. Germline V gene sequence: CDR1 MGHRA, CDR2 YSYEKL. The CDR3 DNA sequence: TGCGCCAGCAGCTATGGACAGGTAGCCTACGAGCAGTACTTC. It yields the protein CASSYGQVAYEQYF.

The gene calls are TRBV18 and TRBJ2-2; no clear D. Trimming cost V 6 bases and J 7 bases, with 6 bases left between them. The CDR3 runs to 11 residues. Germline CDR1 is KGHSH and CDR2 is LQKENI. The CDR3 is CASSAGGELFF. The CDR3 nucleotides read TGTGCCAGCTCCGCAGGCGGGGAGCTGTTTTTT.

The rearrangement uses TRBV9 and TRBJ2-5, with a possible D match to TRBD2 (6 bases). Per the germline V gene, CDR1 is SGDLS and CDR2 is YYNGEE. Trimming stripped 3 bases from V and 2 bases from J, with 14 bases between. This CDR3 contains 15 residues. The CDR3: CASSAISGVQETQYF. The DNA for the CDR3 is TGTGCCAGCAGCGCCATTAGCGGAGTGCAAGAGACCCAGTACTTC.

J is TRBJ2-1 and V is TRBV5-6; 7 bases are shared with TRBD1. The CDR3 runs 14 residues. V trimming: 0 bases; J trimming: 7 bases; junction bases outside the gene matches: 4. From germline, CDR1 is SGHDT and CDR2 YYEEEE. In DNA, the CDR3 is TGTGCCAGCAGCTTGGGGGGACAGTGGAATGAGCAGTTCTTC. It codes for CASSLGGQWNEQFF.

The CDR3: CASSYSDRELNNEQFF. CDR3 sequence (DNA): TGTGCCAGCAGTTACTCTGACAGGGAGCTCAACAATGAGCAGTTCTTC. The V call is TRBV6-5, the J call TRBJ2-1; 7 bases agree with TRBD1. The CDR3 has 16 amino acids. V was pared by 0 bases and J by 5 bases, with 7 bases of the junction left unmatched. Germline loops: CDR1 MNHEY, CDR2 SVGAGI.

The V call is TRBV11-2, the J call TRBJ2-5, with 10 bases lining up with TRBD1. Germline V CDR1 and CDR2: SGHAT, FQNNGV. The CDR3 consists of 13 residues. V was pared by 4 bases and J by 6 bases, with 2 bases of the junction left unmatched. Here the CDR3 DNA reads TGTGCCAGCAGCTGGGGACAGGGGCAGACCCAGTACTTC. Its translation: CASSWGQGQTQYF.

The chain recombines TRBV4-1 with TRBJ1-1; D unresolved. This CDR3 comprises 11 residues. Germline values: CDR1 MGHRA, CDR2 YSYEKL. V was clipped by 8 bases and J by 6 bases, with 10 bases between them. The CDR3: CASSSGAEAFF. The CDR3 nucleotides are TGCGCCAGCTCATCCGGGGCTGAAGCTTTCTTT.

The genes are TRBV2 and TRBJ2-5; D unclear. Gene TRBJ2-7 matches the end of the DNA better, so the J call may be wrong. The CDR3 totals 13 residues. The germline gives CDR1 SNHLY, CDR2 FYNNEI. This CDR3 is CASTEVGKYEQYF. Written as DNA, the CDR3 is TGTGCCAGCACCGAAGTGGGCAAGTACGAGCAGTACTTC.

The gene calls are TRBV4-1 and TRBJ2-3; TRBD2 might be the D (5 bases). Deletions cut 5 bases from V and 0 bases from J, with 15 bases between. This CDR3 is 16 amino acids long. Germline CDR1 MGHRA, CDR2 YSYEKL. CDR3 bases: TGCGCCAGCAGCGGCCTGGCGGGCCGGAGCACAGATACGCAGTATTTT. This sequence encodes CASSGLAGRSTDTQYF.

This clone appeared a single time. The chain carries TRBV4-1 and TRBJ2-7, with D possibly being TRBD2 (6 bases). The CDR3 consists of 16 residues. V lost 0 bases to trimming and J lost 0 bases, with 12 bases between them. Per the germline V gene, CDR1 is MGHRA and CDR2 is YSYEKL. The CDR3 reads CASSQDRGTSSYEQYF. The DNA of the CDR3 is TGCGCCAGCAGCCAAGATCGCGGGACGAGCTCCTACGAGCAGTACTTC.